The TCR beta chain under discussion was sequenced for a study of cytomegalovirus exposure and HLA in healthy donors. V lost 0 bases and J lost 3; bases outside the gene matches: 6. From germline, CDR1 is SGHNT and CDR2 YYREEE (reference sequence). This CDR3 region has 17 residues. With respect to this clone: No antigen is known for it.

Vbeta (60) and Jbeta (13) primers were used in the PCR. The protocol was immunoSEQ multiplex PCR, while the TCRdb copy is restricted to in-frame clones and leaves out a portion. The table records some 70,000 clones, 70% to 90% of them present only once. The study sampled nominally healthy donors, though unrecorded immune exposures were likely. Study-level results: A later analysis reportedly found fewer N-insertions in an Asian-associated ancestry cluster than the approximately 730-donor mean.

This chain connects TRBV5-4 to TRBJ2-5, with 12 bases matching TRBD2. The specimen was PBMCs. The TCR originated in a human donor in good health. Written as DNA, the CDR3 is TGTGCCAGCAGCTTGGCGCGAACTAGCGGGGGGAAAGAGACCCAGTACTTC. Translation: CASSLARTSGGKETQYF.